One TCR beta chain is described in this entry. The record originates from a study of CD8 T cells in Susac syndrome. The study sequenced TCR beta in blood CD8+ and CD4+ T cells. Patients with Susac syndrome met the recently defined diagnostic criteria for definite or probable disease. A quantity of roughly 0.5 to 1 ug RNA underwent reverse transcription using random hexamers. TCRdb re-analysed the immunoSEQ multiplex PCR reads in MiXCR, keeping a single row per CDR3 protein. The sample yields 95,000 to 150,000 distinct CDR3 sequences, roughly 95% seen once. V was clipped by 5 bases and J by 4 bases, with 12 bases between them. The germline gives CDR1 SNHLY, CDR2 FYNNEI. The CDR3 sequence is 13 residues long.

The sequenced sample consisted of CD4+ T cells from PBMCs. The source of this sequence is a human donor with Susac syndrome. The chain joins TRBV2 to TRBJ2-7; weak D call: TRBD1 (5 bases). This chain's CDR3 is CASSSPQGYEQYF. CDR3 in DNA: TGTGCCAGCAGTTCTCCCCAGGGATACGAGCAGTACTTC.